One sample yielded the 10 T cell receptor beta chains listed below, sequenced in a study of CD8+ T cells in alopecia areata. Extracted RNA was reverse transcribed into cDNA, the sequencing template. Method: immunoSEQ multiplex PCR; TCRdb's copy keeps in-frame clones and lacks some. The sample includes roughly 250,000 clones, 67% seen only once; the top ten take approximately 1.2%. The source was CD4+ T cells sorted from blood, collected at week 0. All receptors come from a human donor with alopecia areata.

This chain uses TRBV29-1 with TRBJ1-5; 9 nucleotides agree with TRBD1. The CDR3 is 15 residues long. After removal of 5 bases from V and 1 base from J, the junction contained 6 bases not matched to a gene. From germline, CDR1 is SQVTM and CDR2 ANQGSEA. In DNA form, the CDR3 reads TGCAGCGTTTCACCCGGGACAGGGAGCAATCAGCCCCAGCATTTT. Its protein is CSVSPGTGSNQPQHF.

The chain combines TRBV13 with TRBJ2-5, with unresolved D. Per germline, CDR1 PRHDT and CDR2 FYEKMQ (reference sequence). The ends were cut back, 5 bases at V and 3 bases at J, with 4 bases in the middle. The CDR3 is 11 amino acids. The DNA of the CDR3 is TGTGCCAGCAGCAAGAAAGAGACCCAGTACTTC. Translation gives CASSKKETQYF.

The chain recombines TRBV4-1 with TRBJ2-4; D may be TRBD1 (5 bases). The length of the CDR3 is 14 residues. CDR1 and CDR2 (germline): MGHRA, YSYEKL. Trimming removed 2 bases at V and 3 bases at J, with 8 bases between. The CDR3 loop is CASSQSRDKNIQYF. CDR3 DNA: TGCGCCAGCAGCCAAAGCAGGGACAAAAACATTCAGTACTTC.

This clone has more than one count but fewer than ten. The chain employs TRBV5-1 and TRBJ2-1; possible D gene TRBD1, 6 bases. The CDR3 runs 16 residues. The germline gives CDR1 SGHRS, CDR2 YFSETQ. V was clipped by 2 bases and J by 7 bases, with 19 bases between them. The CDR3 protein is CASSFRDTQSGNEQFF. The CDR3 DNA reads TGCGCCAGCAGCTTCCGGGACACCCAGTCCGGGAATGAGCAGTTCTTC. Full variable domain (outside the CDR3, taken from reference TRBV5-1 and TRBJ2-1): KAGVTQTPRYLIKTRGQQVTLSCSPISGHRSVSWYQQTPGQGLQFLFEYFSETQRNKGNFPGRFSGRQFSNSRSEMNVSTLELGDSALYLCASSFRDTQSGNEQFFGPGTRLTVL.

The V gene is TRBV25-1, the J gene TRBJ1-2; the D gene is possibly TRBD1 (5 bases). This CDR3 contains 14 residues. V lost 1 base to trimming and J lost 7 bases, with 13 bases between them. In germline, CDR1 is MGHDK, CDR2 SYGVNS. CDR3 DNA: TGTGCCAGCAGTGAATGGCGGCAGGGCGGTGGCTACACCTTC. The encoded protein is CASSEWRQGGGYTF.

Written as DNA, the CDR3 is TGCAGCGTTGAAGATCAAAAGGGTTCACCCCTCCACTTT. It yields the protein CSVEDQKGSPLHF. The chain recombines TRBV29-1 with TRBJ1-6; D is uncertain. The germline V gene has CDR1 SQVTM and CDR2 ANQGSEA. This CDR3 is built from 13 residues. V dropped 0 bases and J dropped 9 bases, with 9 bases sitting between them.

CDR3 sequence: CASSLGTYGYGYTF. The CDR3 DNA follows: TGTGCCAGCAGCTTAGGGACCTACGGGTATGGCTACACCTTC. The rearrangement uses TRBV7-2 and TRBJ1-2; D call uncertain. Germline CDR1 and CDR2: SGHTA and FQGNSA. This CDR3 region has 14 residues. The V and J ends lost 1 base and 5 bases respectively, with 11 bases between them.

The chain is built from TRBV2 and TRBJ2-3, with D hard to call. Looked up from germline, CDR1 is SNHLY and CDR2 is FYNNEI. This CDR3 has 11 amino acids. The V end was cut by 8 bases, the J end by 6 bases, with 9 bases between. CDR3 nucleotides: TGTGCCAGCGGCCTCGTGGATACGCAGTATTTT. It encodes CASGLVDTQYF. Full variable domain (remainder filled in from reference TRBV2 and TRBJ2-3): EPEVTQTPSHQVTQMGQEVILRCVPISNHLYFYWYRQILGQKVEFLVSFYNNEISEKSEIFDDQFSVERPDGSNFTLKIRSTKLEDSAMYFCASGLVDTQYFGPGTRLTVL.

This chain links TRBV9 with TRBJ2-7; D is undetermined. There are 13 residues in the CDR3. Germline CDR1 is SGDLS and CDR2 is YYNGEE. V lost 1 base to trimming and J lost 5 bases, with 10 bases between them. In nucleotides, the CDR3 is TGTGCCAGCAGCGTAAGGGCAGATCACGAGCAGTACTTC. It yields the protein CASSVRADHEQYF.

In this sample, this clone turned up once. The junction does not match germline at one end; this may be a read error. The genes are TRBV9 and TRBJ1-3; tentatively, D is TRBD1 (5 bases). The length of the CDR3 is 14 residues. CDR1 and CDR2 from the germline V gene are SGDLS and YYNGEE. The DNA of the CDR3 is TGTACCAGCCCGGGGGGAGGCTCTGGAAACACCATATATTTT. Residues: CTSPGGGSGNTIYF.